This TCR beta chain stems from a study of CD8 T cells in ankylosing spondylitis (dated by TCRdb to about 2017). The study in broad terms: The study set out to find disease-linked TCR variants by profiling T cell receptor beta repertoires in ankylosing spondylitis patients and healthy donors. Peripheral blood was sampled, and synovial fluid was additionally collected from ankylosing spondylitis patients. In total, the full study cohort was made up of about 110 healthy donors and approximately 24 ankylosing spondylitis patients.

This clonotype was seen many times. Its target antigen remains unknown. Within one base of it there is no much larger clone, and no base qualities were kept. Spanning cysteine to phenylalanine, the CDR3 consists of 13 amino acids. Kept here is only the CDR3 DNA, which spans 39 bases and is read in frame from base 1. What the research found in general, with its limitations: The disease-linked clones had a CD8+ phenotype and were found at relatively low frequencies in peripheral blood. Some motif variants were previously reported in synovial fluid and blood of reactive arthritis patients, suggesting common disease-initiation mechanisms. Blood from ankylosing spondylitis patients appeared to be characterized by a TCR beta motif composed of about eight highly homologous amino acid variants. The disease-linked clones were reported as significantly enriched in matched synovial fluid samples from ankylosing spondylitis patients.

This sample was sequenced with an Illumina HiSeq 2500. TCR beta libraries were prepared by quantitative 5'-RACE with molecular barcodes. The authors processed their data as follows. To identify disease-linked TCR variants, a new computational method was used, one built on a probabilistic model of VDJ rearrangement. The raw public reads went through TCRdb reprocessing: fastp at Q25, MiXCR clone calling, in-frame beta chains kept. Rows with one shared CDR3 protein collapse into an entry with the most common genes and DNA. Clone size and V and J calls follow TCRdb, not the original study. Recorded for this sample are fewer than 550,000 distinct CDR3 sequences; roughly 5.3% of them occurred a single time. Around 3.5% of the sample lies in the top ten.

The V gene is TRBV12-3 or TRBV12-4 and the J gene is TRBJ2-7, with 12 central nucleotides matching TRBD2. Sample: blood, either unsorted or a sorted T cell fraction (not recorded which). This TCR was recovered from a male donor with ankylosing spondylitis. Read as DNA, the sequence is TGTGCTTCGACTAGCGGGAGTACCTACGAGCAGTACTTC. Its amino acids are CASTSGSTYEQYF.